The 12 T cell receptor beta chains reported below all come from one sample, sequenced in a study of T-cell reconstitution after alpha-beta-depleted transplantation in children. Researchers prepared the TCRbeta library using unique molecular identifiers, the study reports. TCRdb redid the calling of the PCR reads with MiXCR, one entry per CDR3 protein. This sample has 440,000 or so distinct CDR3 sequences, with about 40% found just once. The sequenced sample was PBMCs, obtained before TCRalphabeta/CD19-depleted stem cell transplant. All receptors derive from a girl aged 2 to 10 with aplastic anemia, due to receive a stem cell transplant.

This clonotype was counted many times. The chain recombines TRBV12-3 or TRBV12-4 with TRBJ1-2, with D possibly TRBD1 on 5 matching bases. Trimming took off 3 bases at V and 4 bases at J, with 18 bases between the two ends. CDR3 length equals 16 residues. CDR3 sequence (DNA): TGTGCCAGCAGTTTCTCACCGGGACTCACTCCCTATGGCTACACCTTC. As protein: CASSFSPGLTPYGYTF.

The chain carries TRBV20-1 and TRBJ2-7; D is perhaps TRBD2 (7 bases). This CDR3 is built from 14 residues. CDR1 and CDR2 (germline): DFQATT, SNEGSKA (reference sequence). Trimming removed 5 bases from V and 6 bases from J, with 20 bases in between. CDR3 bases: TGCAGTGCTCGACCTGGTGGGGGGGGCGGCGAGCAGTACTTC. Residues: CSARPGGGGGEQYF.

This clonotype was counted ten times or more. The rearrangement uses TRBV2 and TRBJ1-6; D perhaps matches TRBD1 (5 bases). The V end lost 8 bases, the J end lost 8 bases, and 16 bases lay between the germline ends. The length of the CDR3 is 14 residues. Germline V gives CDR1 SNHLY, CDR2 FYNNEI. Here the CDR3 DNA reads TGTGCCAGCCGCCCAGACAGAATCGATTCACCCCTCCACTTT. Translated: CASRPDRIDSPLHF.

The chain links TRBV20-1 to TRBJ1-2; D unresolved. The V end was cut by 2 bases, the J end by 1 base, with 8 bases between. CDR1 DFQATT and CDR2 SNEGSKA come from the germline V gene (reference sequence). CDR3 length equals 13 residues. The CDR3 spells CSARTTNNYGYTF. The CDR3 region has the DNA TGCAGTGCTAGAACTACGAATAACTATGGCTACACCTTC.

In its sample, this clonotype was seen many times. The rearrangement uses TRBV29-1 and TRBJ2-3, with D unclear. V lost 3 bases and J 6 bases, leaving 10 bases between the germline ends. The CDR3 has 12 residues. CDR1 SQVTM and CDR2 ANQGSEA come from the germline V gene. CDR3 nucleotides: TGCAGCGTTGAGAGTTTTGCGGATACGCAGTATTTT. This encodes CSVESFADTQYF.

In its sample, this clonotype was seen once. The gene calls are TRBV12-3 or TRBV12-4 and TRBJ2-5, with TRBD1 matching over 7 bases. The CDR3 length is 15 residues. The trim removed 5 bases at V and 1 base at J, leaving 7 bases unmatched. The CDR3 sequence: CASSPGQIAQETQYF. CDR3 bases: TGTGCCAGCAGTCCGGGACAGATCGCCCAAGAGACCCAGTACTTC.

This clonotype was observed a handful of times. The gene calls are TRBV5-1 and TRBJ2-7, with D tentatively TRBD1 (6 bases). Trimming took off 6 bases at V and 2 bases at J, with 12 bases between the two ends. CDR3 length: 13 amino acids. CDR1 is SGHRS, CDR2 YFSETQ, per germline. CDR3 residues: CASTSRGAYEQYF. The CDR3 bases are TGCGCCAGCACCAGCAGGGGAGCCTACGAGCAGTACTTC.

This clonotype was recorded at least ten times. The chain employs TRBV20-1 and TRBJ2-3; D remains unclear. Germline CDR1 and CDR2: DFQATT and SNEGSKA (reference sequence). The ends were cut back, 0 bases at V and 0 bases at J, with 10 bases in the middle. The CDR3 loop spans 15 amino acids. CDR3 sequence: CSARDWRKSTDTQYF. Written as DNA, the CDR3 is TGCAGTGCTAGAGATTGGCGGAAGAGCACAGATACGCAGTATTTT.

CDR3 residues: CASSMGQGSYEQYF. As DNA, the CDR3 is TGTGCCAGTAGTATGGGACAGGGGTCCTACGAGCAGTACTTC. The chain employs TRBV19 and TRBJ2-7; 10 bases match TRBD1. This CDR3 spans 14 amino acids. Germline V lookup: CDR1 LNHDA, CDR2 SQIVND (reference sequence). After removal of 3 bases from V and 1 base from J, the junction contained 0 bases not matched to a gene.

This rearrangement joins TRBV28 to TRBJ2-1; maybe TRBD2 (5 bases). The CDR3 covers 12 residues. Deletions cut 5 bases from V and 8 bases from J, with 10 bases between. CDR1 and CDR2 from the germline V gene are MDHEN and SYDVKM. The CDR3 bases are TGTGCCAGCAGTAAAATCGGGGATGAGCAGTTCTTC. The encoded protein is CASSKIGDEQFF.

This clonotype turned up a few times. This rearrangement joins TRBV10-1 to TRBJ2-5; 9 bases line up with TRBD2. The CDR3 has 18 residues. The V gene end was trimmed by 6 bases and the J gene end by 4 bases; junction bases not matched to a gene: 18. Looked up from germline, CDR1 is WNHNN and CDR2 is SYGVQD (reference sequence). CDR3 residues: CASRNPGLAGSWIETQYF. CDR3 sequence (DNA): TGCGCCAGCAGAAACCCGGGGCTAGCGGGGAGCTGGATAGAGACCCAGTACTTC.

The chain has TRBV14 and TRBJ2-3, with TRBD2 identical over 14 bases. This CDR3 contains 17 residues. V gave up 0 bases and J gave up 6 bases; unmatched junction bases: 5. Per the germline V gene, CDR1 is SGHDN and CDR2 is FVKESK. The DNA of the CDR3 is TGTGCCAGCAGCCAAGATTGGGGACTAGCGGGGGTGGATACGCAGTATTTT. Amino acids: CASSQDWGLAGVDTQYF.